A single sample gave rise to the 4 T cell receptor beta chains below, sequenced in a study of identifying expanded T cells in peripheral blood. Repertoires were generated with immunoSEQ multiplex PCR, while TCRdb's copy carries only in-frame clones and drops some. The data contain around 68,000 clones, more than 70% of them singletons. The material sequenced was blood. The receptor set was obtained from a person between 18 and 70 years old in good health.

The chain carries TRBV9 and TRBJ2-7, with D hard to call. The CDR3 totals 16 residues. Trimming pared 0 bases from V and 0 bases from J, leaving 13 bases between. The germline CDR1 and CDR2 sequences are SGDLS and YYNGEE. The CDR3 DNA reads as TGTGCCAGCAGCGTAGGGGCGTCCACGAGCTCCTACGAGCAGTACTTC. This sequence encodes CASSVGASTSSYEQYF.

The DNA for the CDR3 is TGTGCCAGCATCCGGGACGGCTCTGGAAACACCATATATTTT. Its translation: CASIRDGSGNTIYF. The chain carries TRBV19 and TRBJ1-3; TRBD1 is a possible D gene (5 bases). V was clipped by 9 bases and J by 0 bases, with 12 bases between them. The CDR3 loop spans 14 amino acids. The germline V gene has CDR1 LNHDA and CDR2 SQIVND (reference sequence).

This sequence joins TRBV6-6 and TRBJ1-6, with 10 bases lining up with TRBD1. The germline V gene has CDR1 MNHNY and CDR2 SVGAGI (reference sequence). This CDR3 has 15 residues. The J segment lost 6 bases and the V segment lost 6 bases, leaving 5 bases of the junction unmatched. This CDR3 is CASSGTGDSNSPLHF. The DNA for the CDR3 is TGTGCCAGCAGCGGGACAGGGGACTCTAATTCACCCCTCCACTTT.

The chain joins TRBV12-5 to TRBJ2-2; perhaps TRBD1 as D (6 bases). In germline, CDR1 is LGHNT, CDR2 FRNRAP. V was clipped by 7 bases and J by 7 bases, with 13 bases between them. The CDR3 length is 13 residues. CDR3 DNA sequence: TGTGCTAGTGCCTGGGACATGAGCGGGGAGCTGTTTTTT. This encodes CASAWDMSGELFF.